The 3 T cell receptor beta chains below all came from one sample that was sequenced in a study of cytomegalovirus exposure and HLA in healthy donors. It was with 60 Vbeta and 13 Jbeta primers that the PCR ran. Data came from immunoSEQ multiplex PCR; TCRdb stores just in-frame clones and leaves some out. The sample contains 190,000 or so clones, less than 90% of which appear only once. The source material was PBMCs. The receptors shown here come from a man in his fifties in good health and CMV-seronegative.

The chain employs TRBV6-5 and TRBJ1-6; TRBD1 might be the D (6 bases). Germline V CDR1 and CDR2: MNHEY, SVGAGI. With 0 bases removed from V and 5 bases from J, the gap between germline ends came to 8 bases. The CDR3 extends over 15 amino acids. CDR3 region: CASSYSYRDNSPLHF. CDR3 nucleotides: TGTGCCAGCAGTTACTCGTACAGGGATAATTCACCCCTCCACTTT.

The rearrangement uses TRBV7-3 and TRBJ2-5, with D unclear. Germline V lookup: CDR1 SGHTA, CDR2 FQGTGA. V was pared by 3 bases and J by 0 bases, with 5 bases between. This CDR3 is 13 amino acids long. CDR3 sequence: CASSFEYQETQYF. The DNA of the CDR3 is TGTGCCAGCAGCTTCGAGTACCAAGAGACCCAGTACTTC. The full variable domain, its missing parts supplied by reference TRBV7-3 and TRBJ2-5, is GAGVSQTPSNKVTEKGKYVELRCDPISGHTALYWYRQSLGQGPEFLIYFQGTGAADDSGLPNDRFFAVRPEGSVSTLKIQRTERGDSAVYLCASSFEYQETQYFGPGTRLLVL.

This chain uses TRBV30 with TRBJ1-6, with D perhaps matching TRBD1 (6 bases). Per germline, CDR1 GTSNPN and CDR2 SVGIG (reference sequence). This CDR3 has 13 residues. The V end was cut by 7 bases, the J end by 11 bases, with 18 bases between. In nucleotides, the CDR3 is TGTGCCTTGGCAGGGGTGAGCTCGACACCCCTCCACTTT. Amino acids: CALAGVSSTPLHF.